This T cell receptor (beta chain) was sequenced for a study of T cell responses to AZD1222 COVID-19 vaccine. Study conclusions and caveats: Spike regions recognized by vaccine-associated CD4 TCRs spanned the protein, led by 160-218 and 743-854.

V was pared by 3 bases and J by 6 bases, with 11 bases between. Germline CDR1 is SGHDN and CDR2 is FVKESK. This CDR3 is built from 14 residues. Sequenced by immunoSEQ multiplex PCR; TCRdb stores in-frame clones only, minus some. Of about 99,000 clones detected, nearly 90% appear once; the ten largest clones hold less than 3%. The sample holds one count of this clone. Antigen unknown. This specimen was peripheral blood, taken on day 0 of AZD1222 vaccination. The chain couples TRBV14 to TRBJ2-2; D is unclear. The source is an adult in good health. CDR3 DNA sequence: TGTGCCAGCAGCCAGAGCTACGGTCCCGGGGAGCTGTTTTTT. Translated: CASSQSYGPGELFF. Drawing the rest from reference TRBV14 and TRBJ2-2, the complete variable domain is EAGVTQFPSHSVIEKGQTVTLRCDPISGHDNLYWYRRVMGKEIKFLLHFVKESKQDESGMPNNRFLAERTGGTYSTLKVQPAELEDSGVYFCASSQSYGPGELFFGEGSRLTVL.